This TCR beta chain was recovered during a study of blood T cells in healthy people across ages (dated by TCRdb to the mid-2010s). For the study in its entirety: Template switching captured roughly one uniquely barcoded TCR beta cDNA molecule per two T cells in model experiments. Using the same blood draw, the study looked at two additional independent replicas of 1 million unique cDNA reads for two donors, one aged 18 to 29 and the other aged 80 or older. To avoid experimental bias, donors of different ages were randomly spread across the sequencing lanes. Using deep sequencing normalized with unique cDNA molecular identifiers, the study measured how TCR beta repertoire diversity changes with age. Donors were grouped into four age groups: young (average about 15 years), middle-aged (around 39), aged (around 56) and long-lived (82).

In this sample, this clonotype turned up once. Which antigen it targets is not known. Base qualities are not at hand, and no much larger clone is one base apart. General study outcomes and caveats: The CMV infection status of donors was not known, potentially confounding age-related changes in expanded clonotypes. As age increased, observed TCR beta diversity per million T cells dropped in a roughly linear way, and a significant reduction was already evident by age roughly 36. Since profiling was done on bulk unsorted PBMCs, naive and antigen-experienced compartments could not be conclusively compared. A strong correlation was found between observed TCR beta diversity and the percentage of naive T cells measured by flow cytometry. Estimates of total diversity from one million sequenced T cells were regarded as lower bounds and underestimates. Compared with the aged group, the long-lived group had more naive CD4+ T cells, fewer expanded clones and increased TCR diversity, suggesting age selection.

CDR3 length: 14 amino acids, cysteine to phenylalanine. Only CDR3 DNA is held: 42 bases, read in frame from base 1. CDR1 and CDR2, looked up from the germline V gene (reference sequence), are LGHDT and YNNKEL. V trim: 4 bases; J trim: 7 bases; unmatched bases: 6. The approximately 39 donors, aged 6 to 90 years, were systemically healthy Caucasian individuals from Russia. Approximately 11 milliliters of peripheral blood were drawn from each donor into EDTA-treated Vacutainer tubes. Ficoll-Paque density-gradient centrifugation was used to isolate PBMCs, with at least 7 million obtained per sample. Trizol reagent was used to extract total RNA from the PBMCs, yielding at least 5 micrograms per sample. The percentages of naive CD45RAhigh/CD27high T cells were determined by flow cytometry on a PBMC aliquot from every donor. Libraries came from 5' RACE. TCRdb records Illumina HiSeq 2500 as the sequencer. A second PCR of roughly 6 to 11 cycles was run with a J-beta primer mix and a sample-barcoded 5' primer. A unique molecular identifier was introduced onto each TCR beta cDNA molecule by a template-switch 5' adaptor carrying 12 random nucleotides. At least 2.5 million CDR3-containing paired-end reads were obtained from each sample. The Mint cDNA synthesis kit, primed by a TRBC-specific oligonucleotide, was used to synthesize first-strand cDNA from all RNA. All cDNA was treated with uracil-DNA glycosylase and then went through a first 18-cycle PCR with the universal primers M1SS and BC2_uni_R. In the authors' own workflow: Each sample was normalized by randomly selecting 1 million high-quality reads, each carrying a distinct molecular identifier. Instead of being binned into consensus sequences, reads with shared molecular identifiers were discarded. CDR3 identification, clonotype clustering and error correction used MiTCR with a Q25 quality threshold and the strictest error-elimination algorithm. A nonparametric unseen species model with Euler transformation was used to estimate lower-bound total TCR beta diversity. Using fastp trimming at Q25 and MiXCR clonotype assembly, TCRdb reanalyzed the public sequencing data and kept in-frame beta chains. For every CDR3 protein sequence, its rows merge into one entry that carries the most common genes and DNA. The V and J calls were determined by TCRdb, not by the authors. Within this sample are about a million distinct CDR3 sequences, with roughly two fifths of them counted one time only. Approximately 14% of the sample is taken by the ten largest.

This TCR came from a man between 18 and 35 years old in good health. This chain is built from TRBV3-1 and TRBJ1-1, and 10 bases in between align with TRBD1. Sequencing was performed on blood. The DNA sequence is given as TGTGCCAGCAGCCCTTTCGACAGGGGGCTTGAAGCTTTCTTT. Its protein is CASSPFDRGLEAFF.